This is a list of T cell receptor beta chains from one sample in a study of post-analysis software for immune sequencing data. MiXCR, applied by TCRdb to the PCR reads, yields one record per CDR3 protein. The sample contains 740,000 or so distinct CDR3 sequences, about 53% of which appear only once. The sequencing sample was made of blood. These receptors were collected from a girl aged 5-17 years with multiple sclerosis. Both conserved end residues are part of each CDR3. The D gene is left open where the match is weak.

D gene | V gene | CDR3 protein
NA | TRBV15 | CATSSSREDEQYF
NA | TRBV5-1 | CASSLEGLRAYEQYF
NA | TRBV6-1 | CASSEAGEEQYF
NA | TRBV20-1 | CSASSQGLGGLFF
NA | TRBV5-1 | CASSLITPEDYTF
TRBD2 | TRBV20-1 | CSARLSGKSTDTQYF
TRBD2 | TRBV29-1 | CSVASLAGDPYEQYF
TRBD1 | TRBV6-5 | CASSYSRQGDYEQYF
NA | TRBV18 | CASSSGLRGDDYGYTF
NA | TRBV5-6 | CASSFYICSAKSGTEQYF
TRBD2 | TRBV3-1 | CASSQDLGLAGVVEQFF
NA | TRBV3-1 | CASSQDFGTEAFF
NA | TRBV29-1 | CSVAHDVVVKTQYF
TRBD2 | TRBV29-1 | CSVRGLALHEQYF
NA | TRBV14 | CASSQGLLEQYF
TRBD1 | TRBV29-1 | CSAGQGEPSEQYF
TRBD1 | TRBV5-1 | CASSTGEYEQYF
NA | TRBV5-1 | CASSLGRLARNEQFF
TRBD1 | TRBV6-1 | CASSIRDRVTDTQYF
NA | TRBV3-1 | CASSQNWGYTF
NA | TRBV6-6 | CASSYRPVTYEQYF
TRBD1 | TRBV15 | CATSRDWGDRGNEQYF
TRBD1 | TRBV20-1 | CSARDGQGPDTQYF
NA | TRBV5-1 | CASSLKGTGSGANVLTF
TRBD2 | TRBV5-6 | CASSFPGLGGEEQFF
NA | TRBV24-1 | CATSDEQGGDGYTF
NA | TRBV5-5 | CASSRDLQDVDYEQYF
TRBD2 | TRBV29-1 | CSVGRGGTTDTQYF
NA | TRBV7-9 | CASSLGKLGEQFF
TRBD1 | TRBV7-9 | CASSFGTGQPEQYF
NA | TRBV29-1 | CSVFQPQHF
NA | TRBV20-1 | CSAPLDREQYF
TRBD2 | TRBV9 | CASSVEVGGPHEQFF
TRBD1 | TRBV29-1 | CSVDRGSLPDTQYF
NA | TRBV5-1 | CASSLQTRQTQETQYF
NA | TRBV5-6 | CASSLDGQGTQYF
NA | TRBV29-1 | CSVEDLRPGVGSFRNIQYF
NA | TRBV29-1 | CSPIRMVDNEQFF
NA | TRBV7-2 | CASSLDPTPYNEQFF
TRBD1 | TRBV12-3/TRBV12-4 | CASSLAKGQGPSGANVLTF
NA | TRBV12-3/TRBV12-4 | CASSFYVGGLGEQFF
NA | TRBV29-1 | CSVSFNLNYGYTF
TRBD2 | TRBV29-1 | CSVEPTSAGIETQYF
NA | TRBV5-1 | CASSPYRPNQETQYF
TRBD2 | TRBV7-2 | CASSFSGGATSYEQYF
NA | TRBV6-6 | CASIKDAALVGENIQYF
TRBD1 | TRBV29-1 | CSVDRQGAYNEQFF
NA | TRBV20-1 | CNAPFGGNEKLFF
NA | TRBV5-5 | CASSLGGAHQETQYF
TRBD1 | TRBV5-1 | CASSLARGGNEKLFF
TRBD2 | TRBV5-1 | CASSFTSGSSYNEQFF
TRBD1 | TRBV29-1 | CSAPRTGNYGYTF
NA | TRBV29-1 | CSAEGEGGIYNEQFF
TRBD2 | TRBV7-3 | CASSLEASGRGEQYF
TRBD1 | TRBV6-5 | CASSSRRGQEDGYTF
NA | TRBV20-1 | CSARVLARIETQFF
NA | TRBV15 | CATSRAPPGSTDTQYF
NA | TRBV7-9 | CASSLGDFWFNSPLHF